These 31 T cell receptor beta chains were all obtained from the same sample, sequenced in a study of brain T cells in children with intractable seizures. This table comes from immunoSEQ multiplex PCR, and its TCRdb copy is limited to in-frame clones, with some not included. The profile shows fewer than 150,000 clones, 94% of them singletons. Sequencing was performed on peripheral blood, taken at surgery. These TCRs come from a boy under three years old with hemimegalencephaly and intractable seizures.

This clone has only one observation. The chain has TRBV19 and TRBJ1-1; D not certain. The CDR3 has 15 residues. Germline assignment: CDR1 LNHDA and CDR2 SQIVND (reference sequence). V dropped 4 bases and J dropped 0 bases, with 12 bases sitting between them. The CDR3 region is CASSTSAGLNTEAFF. CDR3 coding DNA: TGTGCCAGTAGTACGTCCGCGGGGTTGAACACTGAAGCTTTCTTT.

This chain joins TRBV12-3 or TRBV12-4 and TRBJ2-7; the D gene is possibly TRBD2 (5 bases). The V end lost 4 bases, the J end lost 3 bases, and 10 bases lay between the germline ends. The CDR3 is made up of 13 amino acids. CDR3 in amino acids: CASSSEGFYEQYF. The CDR3 DNA reads TGTGCCAGCAGTTCAGAGGGCTTCTACGAGCAGTACTTC.

The J gene is TRBJ2-3, the V gene TRBV5-4; 11 bases map to TRBD2. The CDR3 has 19 residues. CDR1 is SGHNT, CDR2 YYREEE, per germline (reference sequence). Trimming at V came to 3 bases and at J to 0 bases, leaving 12 bases not matched to a gene. The CDR3 loop reads CASSSQPGLAASSTDTQYF. The CDR3 DNA sequence: TGTGCCAGCAGCTCTCAACCGGGACTAGCGGCTTCTAGCACAGATACGCAGTATTTT.

The rearrangement uses TRBV10-2 and TRBJ2-7; D unresolved. CDR1 and CDR2 (germline): WSHSY, SAAADI. This CDR3 has 11 residues. V was trimmed by 5 bases and J by 2 bases, leaving 4 bases between them. The CDR3 DNA reads as TGCGCCAGCAGTCAACCCTACGAGCAGTACTTC. Its protein is CASSQPYEQYF.

A single count supports this clone. The V and J genes are TRBV5-1 and TRBJ2-1, with TRBD2 matching over 9 bases. J was trimmed by 7 bases and V by 2 bases; bases with no gene match: 4. Germline V CDR1 and CDR2: SGHRS, YFSETQ. The CDR3 loop spans 14 amino acids. This CDR3 reads CASSFSGLANEQFF. CDR3 nucleotide sequence: TGCGCCAGCAGCTTTTCAGGACTAGCGAATGAGCAGTTCTTC.

This CDR3 is CSASDMNEKLFF. CDR3 DNA: TGCAGTGCTAGTGACATGAATGAAAAACTGTTTTTT. V usage is TRBV20-1 and J usage is TRBJ1-4; D gene unclear. Germline CDR1 DFQATT, CDR2 SNEGSKA (reference sequence). The germline V and J ends were trimmed by 3 bases and 5 bases, with 7 bases remaining between them. The CDR3 spans 12 residues.

The V call is TRBV3-1 (or the pseudogene TRBV3-2), the J call TRBJ2-3; D is possibly TRBD2 (6 bases). Germline V gives CDR1 LGHDT, CDR2 YNNKEL (reference sequence). Trimming took 7 bases from V and 1 from J, leaving 9 bases between them. CDR3 length equals 13 residues. CDR3 coding DNA: TGTGCCAGCATCGCTAGCGGCACAGATACGCAGTATTTT. It yields the protein CASIASGTDTQYF.

V and J are TRBV7-6 and TRBJ2-7; 7 bases match TRBD2. There are 14 residues in the CDR3. The ends lost 4 bases at V and 4 bases at J; junction bases unmatched: 7. Germline lookup yields CDR1 SGHVS and CDR2 FNYEAQ. In nucleotides, the CDR3 is TGTGCCAGCAGCTCCCGGGACGGGGGGTACGAGCAGTACTTC. Translating it yields CASSSRDGGYEQYF.

This chain links TRBV27 with TRBJ2-1, with 7 bases fitting TRBD1. CDR1 MNHEY and CDR2 SMNVEV come from the germline V gene (reference sequence). Trimming took 7 bases from V and 6 from J; bases not matched to a gene: 3. The CDR3 totals 12 residues. The CDR3, as DNA: TGTGCCAGCACTGACAGGGTCAATGAGCAGTTCTTC. It is translated as CASTDRVNEQFF.

This clone is labeled large (0.1 to 1%). The chain employs TRBV12-3 or TRBV12-4 and TRBJ2-2, with D unclear. CDR3 length: 13 amino acids. The ends were cut back, 2 bases at V and 2 bases at J, with 3 bases in the middle. The CDR3 bases are TGTGCCAGCAGTTTAATAAACACCGGGGAGCTGTTTTTT. Translated: CASSLINTGELFF.

The chain couples TRBV3-1 (or the pseudogene TRBV3-2) to TRBJ2-1; D gene ambiguous. Germline assignment: CDR1 LGHDT and CDR2 YNNKEL (reference sequence). V gave up 0 bases and J gave up 0 bases, with 9 bases separating them. This CDR3 spans 16 amino acids. The CDR3 DNA follows: TGTGCCAGCAGCCAAGATCCTGGAGTCTCCTACAATGAGCAGTTCTTC. The encoded protein is CASSQDPGVSYNEQFF.

The CDR3: CASSPSPTDTQYF. CDR3 nucleotides: TGTGCCAGCAGCCCGAGTCCGACAGATACGCAGTATTTT. This chain joins TRBV11-3 and TRBJ2-3; unclear D gene. Trimming took off 5 bases at V and 3 bases at J, with 9 bases between the two ends. Germline V gene lookup returns CDR1 SGHNT and CDR2 YENEEA. The CDR3 totals 13 residues.

The chain is built from TRBV9 and TRBJ1-2, with a weak D call TRBD1 (5 bases). The CDR3 has 14 amino acids. The V end lost 0 bases, the J end lost 3 bases, and 9 bases lay between the germline ends. CDR1 is SGDLS and CDR2 is YYNGEE in the germline V gene. Here the CDR3 DNA reads TGTGCCAGCAGCGTAGGGGGCAGGGACTATGGCTACACCTTC. Amino acids: CASSVGGRDYGYTF.

CDR3 nucleotides: TGTGCCAGCAGCCAGGGCGGGTCCCACGAGCAGTACTTC. This codes for CASSQGGSHEQYF. The gene calls are TRBV14 and TRBJ2-7, with a weak D call TRBD2 (5 bases). Germline loops: CDR1 SGHDN, CDR2 FVKESK. This CDR3 region has 13 residues. V was pared by 3 bases and J by 5 bases, with 11 bases between. Combining the CDR3 with reference TRBV14 and TRBJ2-7 gives the whole variable domain EAGVTQFPSHSVIEKGQTVTLRCDPISGHDNLYWYRRVMGKEIKFLLHFVKESKQDESGMPNNRFLAERTGGTYSTLKVQPAELEDSGVYFCASSQGGSHEQYFGPGTRLTVT.

The chain uses TRBV9 and TRBJ2-1, with 15 bases that match TRBD2. With V trimmed by 4 bases and J by 4 bases, 6 bases remained unmatched. Germline V gives CDR1 SGDLS, CDR2 YYNGEE. CDR3 length equals 17 residues. The CDR3 loop reads CASSTRTSGGGYNEQFF. The CDR3 region has the DNA TGTGCCAGCAGCACCCGGACTAGCGGGGGGGGTTACAATGAGCAGTTCTTC.

A remark on this clone: At one of its ends the junction is not consistent with the germline gene, which may arise from a read error. In nucleotides, the CDR3 is TGTGCCAGCAGTGAAGGGGGGGACAAGGCCCTATTC. It translates to CASSEGGDKALF. This chain links TRBV6-1 with TRBJ2-7; D may correspond to TRBD1 or TRBD2 (6 bases each). Per germline, CDR1 MNHNS and CDR2 SASEGT. The CDR3 extends over 12 amino acids.

This chain joins TRBV6-4 and TRBJ1-5; TRBD1 might be the D (5 bases). Germline V gene sequence: CDR1 MRHNA, CDR2 SNTAGT. V shed 0 bases and J shed 2 bases, with 11 bases lying between them. This CDR3 has 16 residues. CDR3 protein: CASSDSAGFRNQPQHF. The DNA of the CDR3 is TGTGCCAGCAGTGACTCAGCAGGGTTTCGCAATCAGCCCCAGCATTTT.

This chain uses TRBV29-1 with TRBJ1-4; D is possibly TRBD1 (6 bases). The germline CDR1 and CDR2 sequences are SQVTM and ANQGSEA. V was shortened by 3 bases and J by 8 bases, with 13 bases between the two germline ends. This CDR3 region has 13 residues. The DNA of the CDR3 is TGCAGCGTTGATGGGGGGCTAGGGGAAAAACTGTTTTTT. Translating it yields CSVDGGLGEKLFF.

The J gene is TRBJ1-2, the V gene TRBV5-1; D is undetermined. The V and J ends lost 1 base and 5 bases respectively, with 9 bases between them. Germline V CDR1 and CDR2: SGHRS, YFSETQ. The CDR3 is 13 amino acids. CDR3 in DNA: TGCGCCAGCAGCTTGTTTCAGGAATATGGCTACACCTTC. Amino acids: CASSLFQEYGYTF.

The chain recombines TRBV4-1 with TRBJ2-1; D perhaps matches TRBD2 (6 bases). This CDR3 has 16 residues. Looked up from germline, CDR1 is MGHRA and CDR2 is YSYEKL. Between the trimmed V and J ends, which lost 4 bases and 3 bases, there was a span of 16 bases. CDR3 sequence: CASSPLASGRYNEQFF. The CDR3 bases are TGCGCCAGCAGCCCCCTGGCCAGCGGGCGCTACAATGAGCAGTTCTTC.

The rearrangement joins TRBV5-1 to TRBJ1-1; 9 bases are shared with TRBD1. In germline, CDR1 is SGHRS, CDR2 YFSETQ. V shed 4 bases and J 3 bases; nucleotides not matched to a gene: 7. The CDR3 covers 15 residues. DNA of the CDR3: TGCGCCAGCAGCCCGGACAGGGGTGGGGACACTGAAGCTTTCTTT. Translating gives CASSPDRGGDTEAFF. Variable domain in full (rest from reference TRBV5-1 and TRBJ1-1): KAGVTQTPRYLIKTRGQQVTLSCSPISGHRSVSWYQQTPGQGLQFLFEYFSETQRNKGNFPGRFSGRQFSNSRSEMNVSTLELGDSALYLCASSPDRGGDTEAFFGQGTRLTVV.

This clone was observed once. The rearrangement links TRBV7-9 to TRBJ1-1, with 8 bases lining up with TRBD1. Germline CDR1 is SEHNR and CDR2 is FQNEAQ (reference sequence). J lost 0 bases, V lost 0 bases, and 9 bases had no gene match. This CDR3 spans 18 amino acids. As DNA, the CDR3 is TGTGCCAGCAGCTTAGCGACAGGGGTGGGCGATATGAACACTGAAGCTTTCTTT. It specifies CASSLATGVGDMNTEAFF.

The chain recombines TRBV11-3 with TRBJ2-1; D perhaps matches TRBD1 (5 bases). The V and J ends lost 3 bases and 5 bases respectively, with 14 bases between them. CDR1 is SGHNT and CDR2 is YENEEA in the germline V gene. The CDR3 consists of 15 residues. CDR3 amino acids: CASSFQGPSHNEQFF. CDR3 in DNA: TGTGCCAGCAGCTTTCAGGGTCCGAGCCACAATGAGCAGTTCTTC.

CDR3 sequence: CASSEYGLNNEQFF. The CDR3 region has the DNA TGTGCCAGCAGTGAATACGGACTAAACAATGAGCAGTTCTTC. The rearrangement uses TRBV25-1 and TRBJ2-1; a possible D gene is TRBD2 (6 bases). The CDR3 runs 14 residues. V was shortened by 0 bases and J by 5 bases, with 8 bases between the two germline ends. CDR1 is MGHDK, CDR2 SYGVNS, per germline. The whole variable domain, remainder taken from reference TRBV25-1 and TRBJ2-1, is EADIYQTPRYLVIGTGKKITLECSQTMGHDKMYWYQQDPGMELHLIHYSYGVNSTEKGDLSSESTVSRIRTEHFPLTLESARPSHTSQYLCASSEYGLNNEQFFGPGTRLTVL.

The rearrangement uses TRBV19 and TRBJ2-1; maybe TRBD2 (6 bases). This CDR3 has 14 residues. Germline CDR1 reads LNHDA; CDR2 reads SQIVND (reference sequence). Trimming cost V 5 bases and J 3 bases, with 11 bases left between them. The CDR3: CASSVGGGYNEQFF. CDR3 DNA: TGTGCCAGTAGTGTCGGGGGAGGCTACAATGAGCAGTTCTTC.

The chain is built from TRBV9 and TRBJ2-7; perhaps TRBD1 as D (6 bases). CDR3 length equals 14 residues. The V gene's germline CDR1 is SGDLS and CDR2 YYNGEE. The V end was cut by 0 bases, the J end by 6 bases, with 13 bases between. For the CDR3, the DNA is TGTGCCAGCAGCGTAGTAGCAGGGGCGACCGAGCAGTACTTC. Residues: CASSVVAGATEQYF. Filled out from reference TRBV9 and TRBJ2-7, the complete variable domain reads DSGVTQTPKHLITATGQRVTLRCSPRSGDLSVYWYQQSLDQGLQFLIQYYNGEERAKGNILERFSAQQFPDLHSELNLSSLELGDSALYFCASSVVAGATEQYFGPGTRLTVT.

J is TRBJ1-2 and V is TRBV12-3 or TRBV12-4; D unclear. The CDR3 consists of 11 residues. V shed 3 bases and J shed 7 bases, with 6 bases lying between them. The CDR3 protein is CASSFRSGYTF. The CDR3 coding sequence is TGTGCCAGCAGTTTTCGGTCTGGCTACACCTTC.

The J gene is TRBJ2-2, the V gene TRBV6-4, with TRBD2 identical over 9 bases. The J segment lost 1 base and the V segment lost 3 bases, leaving 3 bases of the junction unmatched. Germline lookup yields CDR1 MRHNA and CDR2 SNTAGT. The CDR3 runs 16 residues. Written as DNA, the CDR3 is TGTGCCAGCAGTGAAAGCGGGAGGTTGAACACCGGGGAGCTGTTTTTT. Its translation is CASSESGRLNTGELFF.

The genes are TRBV10-1 and TRBJ2-7; weak D call: TRBD1 (6 bases). CDR3 length: 16 residues. Looked up from germline, CDR1 is WNHNN and CDR2 is SYGVQD (reference sequence). The V end lost 2 bases, the J end lost 6 bases, and 20 bases lay between the germline ends. DNA of the CDR3: TGCGCCAGCAGTGAGGAAGAGGACAGCCAACCCGGCGAGCAGTACTTC. Protein: CASSEEEDSQPGEQYF.

The chain joins TRBV4-2 to TRBJ1-4; unclear D gene. The CDR3 sequence is 13 residues long. Germline lookup yields CDR1 LGHNA and CDR2 YNFKEQ. V was clipped by 1 base and J by 5 bases, with 5 bases between them. The CDR3 spells CASSQVENEKLFF. CDR3 DNA sequence: TGTGCCAGCAGCCAAGTGGAGAATGAAAAACTGTTTTTT.

The V gene is TRBV3-1 (or the pseudogene TRBV3-2), the J gene TRBJ1-2; D unresolved. This CDR3 is built from 15 residues. CDR1 and CDR2 (germline): LGHDT, YNNKEL (reference sequence). The V gene lost 0 bases and the J gene lost 4 bases, with 12 bases spanning the gap. The CDR3 nucleotides are TGTGCCAGCAGCCAAGATACGGGTGGCCCCTATGGCTACACCTTC. The encoded protein is CASSQDTGGPYGYTF.